This T cell receptor (beta chain) was sequenced for a study of cytomegalovirus exposure and HLA in healthy donors. Study results and limitations: Reportedly, HLA-A and HLA-B alleles of most subjects were accurately predicted from TCR beta. Data from an earlier analysis indicated that most TCR beta V segments were productive either about 90% or about 30% of the time. A list of approximately 160 TCR beta chains associated with cytomegalovirus was given. In a later analysis, compared with equally common non-associated chains, HLA-associated beta chains were more expanded.

CDR3 length: 15 amino acids. Germline V CDR1 and CDR2: SGHVS, FNYEAQ. The V and J ends lost 6 bases and 6 bases, in that order; junction bases with no gene match: 8. In the PCR, 60 Vbeta and 13 Jbeta primers were used. The repertoire was sequenced with immunoSEQ multiplex PCR; TCRdb's copy has only in-frame clones and lacks some. Among about 160,000 clones listed, 63% were seen once. As concerns this clone: Antigen specificity is unknown.

The TCR was taken from a woman in her sixties or seventies in good health and CMV-seropositive. The V call is TRBV7-6, the J call TRBJ2-1, with 10 bases aligning to TRBD2. Source material: PBMCs. CDR3 sequence: CASSPLAGEGNEQFF. The CDR3 bases are TGTGCCAGCAGTCCCCTAGCGGGAGAGGGCAATGAGCAGTTCTTC.